These 18 T cell receptor beta chains were sequenced from one sample in a study of molecular identifiers for immune sequencing clone quantification. TCRdb reprocessed the PCR reads with MiXCR, giving one entry per CDR3 protein. Among about 640,000 distinct CDR3 sequences listed, 15% to 20% were seen once. Sequencing used naive CD8+ T cells from blood, with Jurkat cell RNA spiked in. As for subset: FACS-sorted CD8+CD4-CCR7+CD45RA+ naive T cells. Every receptor here comes from a human donor in good health. Some libraries in this study had Jurkat cell RNA spiked in.

The J gene is TRBJ2-7, the V gene TRBV6-2 or TRBV6-3; the D is unclear. The CDR3 is 13 amino acids. Germline V gives CDR1 MNHEY, CDR2 SVGEGT. The germline V and J ends were trimmed by 2 bases and 3 bases, with 8 bases remaining between them. The CDR3 reads CASSYGSLYEQYF. CDR3 nucleotide sequence: TGTGCCAGCAGTTACGGCAGCCTCTACGAGCAGTACTTC.

This clonotype was seen only a few times. The chain is built from TRBV7-2 and TRBJ2-7, with 10 positions matching TRBD2. J gave up 7 bases and V 5 bases, and 11 bases lay outside the gene matches. The length of the CDR3 is 15 residues. The germline gives CDR1 SGHTA, CDR2 FQGNSA. Here the CDR3 DNA reads TGTGCCAGCAGCCCTATAGCGGGGGGCCTGGGGGAGCAGTACTTC. Its translation: CASSPIAGGLGEQYF.

The chain employs TRBV30 and TRBJ2-5; D gene ambiguous. Trimming removed 3 bases at V and 7 bases at J, with 9 bases between. CDR3 length: 11 amino acids. Germline CDR1 and CDR2: GTSNPN and SVGIG (reference sequence). CDR3 region: CAWRGYLTQYF. The CDR3 region has the DNA TGTGCCTGGAGGGGGTATTTGACCCAGTACTTC.

V and J are TRBV2 and TRBJ2-7; D is perhaps TRBD1 (6 bases). The CDR3 has 15 amino acids. Germline CDR1 is SNHLY and CDR2 is FYNNEI. V was cut by 3 bases and J by 0 bases, with 12 bases left in between. CDR3 sequence reads: CASSDPDRSSYEQYF. In DNA form, the CDR3 reads TGTGCCAGCAGTGACCCCGACAGGAGCTCCTACGAGCAGTACTTC.

Ten or more counts support this clonotype. The chain has TRBV4-3 and TRBJ2-3; possible D gene TRBD1, 6 bases. The CDR3 is made up of 18 amino acids. V gave up 0 bases and J gave up 0 bases, with 16 bases separating them. Germline values: CDR1 LGHNA, CDR2 YSLEER. In nucleotides, the CDR3 is TGCGCCAGCAGCCAAGAGGGGGCAGGGCCCCTTAGCACAGATACGCAGTATTTT. Amino acids: CASSQEGAGPLSTDTQYF.

About this clonotype itself: A much bigger clone sits one base away, suggesting this may be a read error. This CDR3 is missing its conserved last phenylalanine or tryptophan, likely due to a read error. The V and J genes are TRBV18 and TRBJ2-5; 8 bases map to TRBD2. V lost 3 bases to trimming and J lost 3 bases; unmatched junction nucleotides: 3. The CDR3 spans 14 residues. The V gene's germline CDR1 is KGHSH and CDR2 LQKENI. The DNA of the CDR3 is TGTGCCAGCTCACCGCCAGCGGGAGAAGAGACCCAGTACCTC. Translating gives CASSPPAGEETQYL.

This clonotype came up a few times. This chain joins TRBV29-1 and TRBJ2-1; 8 bases match TRBD2. The length of the CDR3 is 17 residues. The V segment lost 2 bases and the J segment 1 base; nucleotides outside the gene matches: 10. Germline CDR1 SQVTM, CDR2 ANQGSEA. CDR3 region: CSVEMGAGEWSYNEQFF. The CDR3 DNA sequence: TGCAGCGTTGAAATGGGAGCGGGAGAATGGTCCTACAATGAGCAGTTCTTC.

Comment on this clonotype: A much larger clone is a single base away; this may be a read error. V and J are TRBV5-1 and TRBJ2-1; 8 bases match TRBD2. The CDR3 is 14 residues long. Germline CDR1 SGHRS, CDR2 YFSETQ. The CDR3 region is CASNLFSGDPVQFF. CDR3 DNA: TGCGCCAGCAACTTGTTTAGCGGGGACCCAGTGCAGTTCTTC.

This clonotype was recorded a few times. The chain has TRBV3-1 and TRBJ2-2, with 11 nucleotides matching TRBD2. The CDR3 has 19 residues. J was trimmed by 7 bases and V by 0 bases; bases with no gene match: 13. Germline V lookup: CDR1 LGHDT, CDR2 YNNKEL (reference sequence). The CDR3 nucleotides read TGTGCCAGCAGCCAAGATGTGTCGACTAGCGGGGCAGAGATCGGGGAGCTGTTTTTT. This translates into CASSQDVSTSGAEIGELFF.

To note about this clonotype: With a much larger clone just one base away, this may be a read error. The chain carries TRBV5-1 and TRBJ2-5, with D perhaps matching TRBD2 (7 bases). CDR1 is SGHRS and CDR2 is YFSETQ in the germline V gene. The ends were cut back, 3 bases at V and 0 bases at J, with 18 bases in the middle. The length of the CDR3 is 17 residues. CDR3 residues: CASSWGSRGGNQETQYF. The CDR3 DNA sequence: TGCGCCAGCAGCTGGGGATCTAGGGGGGGGAACCAAGAGACCCAGTACTTC.

In regard to this clonotype: A much larger clone differs by one base, so this may be a read error. The chain recombines TRBV12-3 or TRBV12-4 with TRBJ1-5, with unresolved D. The CDR3 runs 15 residues. V shed 6 bases and J shed 0 bases, with 12 bases lying between them. This CDR3 is CASSRTVGSNQPQHF. In nucleotides, the CDR3 is TGTGCCAGCAGCAGGACTGTGGGTAGCAATCAGCCCCAGCATTTT.

The table lists this clonotype with many counts. V gene TRBV5-8 combines with J gene TRBJ1-1; D remains unclear. This CDR3 contains 13 residues. Trimming removed 0 bases at V and 8 bases at J, with 11 bases between. From germline, CDR1 is SGHTS and CDR2 YDEGEE. The CDR3 DNA is TGTGCCAGCAGCTTGGCGACCCGCGGAGAAGCTTTCTTT. Its translation: CASSLATRGEAFF.

This clonotype was seen only a few times. The CDR3 sequence is CASSEDITDTQYF. CDR3 bases: TGTGCCAGTAGTGAGGACATAACAGATACGCAGTATTTT. The chain recombines TRBV19 with TRBJ2-3; D is perhaps TRBD1 (5 bases). The CDR3 sequence is 13 residues long. CDR1 is LNHDA, CDR2 SQIVND, per germline (reference sequence). V was trimmed by 5 bases and J by 3 bases, leaving 9 bases between them.

This clonotype was recorded many times. The chain joins TRBV9 to TRBJ2-3; possible D gene TRBD2, 6 bases. Germline assignment: CDR1 SGDLS and CDR2 YYNGEE. The V gene lost 2 bases and the J gene lost 1 base, with 14 bases spanning the gap. This CDR3 has 16 residues. The CDR3 bases are TGTGCCAGCAGCGTGATAGCGGTCCCGGGCACAGATACGCAGTATTTT. This sequence encodes CASSVIAVPGTDTQYF.

This clonotype was recorded at least ten times. This chain joins TRBV6-6 and TRBJ1-4; tentatively, D is TRBD1 (5 bases). Trimming took 6 bases from V and 13 from J, leaving 12 bases between them. The CDR3 spans 11 residues. CDR1 MNHNY and CDR2 SVGAGI come from the germline V gene (reference sequence). The CDR3 loop is CASSSGPLLFF. CDR3 bases: TGTGCCAGCAGCTCGGGACCCCTACTGTTTTTT.

This clonotype occurred a few times. The chain employs TRBV19 and TRBJ1-6; the D gene is possibly TRBD1 (6 bases). CDR3 length: 16 residues. Germline-derived CDR1 and CDR2 are LNHDA and SQIVND (reference sequence). V lost 2 bases to trimming and J lost 8 bases, with 16 bases between them. For the CDR3, the DNA is TGTGCCAGTAGTATAACACAGGGTCCCGGTGATTCACCCCTCCACTTT. Amino acids: CASSITQGPGDSPLHF.

This clonotype occurred a few times. The chain is built from TRBV7-2 and TRBJ2-7; TRBD1 aligns across 7 bases. The germline V gene has CDR1 SGHTA and CDR2 FQGNSA. The J segment lost 3 bases and the V segment lost 4 bases, leaving 12 bases of the junction unmatched. This CDR3 is built from 16 residues. CDR3 sequence: CASSYPLGTADYEQYF. In DNA, the CDR3 is TGTGCCAGCAGCTACCCCCTCGGGACAGCTGACTACGAGCAGTACTTC.

In its sample, this clonotype was seen many times. The CDR3: CASSIPGNEKLFF. The CDR3 DNA sequence: TGTGCCAGCAGTATACCGGGAAATGAAAAACTGTTTTTT. This chain connects TRBV6-2 or TRBV6-3 to TRBJ1-4; D is undetermined. The germline V gene encodes CDR1 MNHEY and CDR2 SVGEGT. The CDR3 sequence is 13 residues long. The V end was cut by 5 bases, the J end by 5 bases, with 9 bases between.